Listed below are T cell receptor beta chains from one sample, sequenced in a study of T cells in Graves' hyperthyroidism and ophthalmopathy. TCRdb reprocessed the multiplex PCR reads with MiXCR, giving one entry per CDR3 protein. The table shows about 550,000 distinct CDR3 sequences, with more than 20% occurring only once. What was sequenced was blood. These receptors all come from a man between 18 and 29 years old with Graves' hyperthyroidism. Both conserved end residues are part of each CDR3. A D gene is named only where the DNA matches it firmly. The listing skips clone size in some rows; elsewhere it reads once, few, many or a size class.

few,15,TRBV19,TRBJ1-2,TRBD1,CASSPSTGYGYGYTF,TGTGCCAGTAGCCCCTCGACAGGGTATGGCTATGGCTACACCTTC
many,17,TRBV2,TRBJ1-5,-,CASSPGALGESNQPQHF,TGTGCCAGCAGTCCCGGCGCCCTGGGGGAGAGCAATCAGCCCCAGCATTTT
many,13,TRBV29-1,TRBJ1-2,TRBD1,CSVGTGGDYGYTF,TGCAGCGTTGGGACAGGAGGAGACTATGGCTACACCTTC
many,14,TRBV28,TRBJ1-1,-,CASTLDTSNTEAFF,TGTGCCAGCACTTTGGACACGTCCAACACTGAAGCTTTCTTT
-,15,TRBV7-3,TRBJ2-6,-,CASSHRVSGANVLTF,TGTGCCAGCAGTCACAGGGTGTCTGGGGCCAACGTCCTGACTTTC
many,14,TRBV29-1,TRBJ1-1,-,CSVEVGAASTEAFF,TGCAGCGTTGAAGTTGGGGCGGCGAGCACTGAAGCTTTCTTT
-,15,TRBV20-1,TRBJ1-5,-,CSARDAHYSNQPQHF,TGCAGTGCTAGAGATGCACACTATAGCAATCAGCCCCAGCATTTT
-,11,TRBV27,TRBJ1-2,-,CASGTVRGYTF,TGTGCCAGCGGGACGGTTCGGGGCTACACCTTC
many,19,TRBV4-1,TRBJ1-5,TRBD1,CASSQALGTGGANNQPQHF,TGCGCCAGCAGCCAAGCCTTGGGGACAGGGGGCGCGAACAATCAGCCCCAGCATTTT
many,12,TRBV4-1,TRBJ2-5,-,CASSHPRETQYF,TGCGCCAGCAGCCACCCGCGGGAGACCCAGTACTTC
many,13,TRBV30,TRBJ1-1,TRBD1,CAWSYNRGEMAFF,TGTGCCTGGAGTTACAACAGGGGAGAAATGGCTTTCTTT
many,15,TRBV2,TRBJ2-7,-,CASSREGKAAYEQYF,TGTGCCAGCAGCCGAGAGGGGAAGGCGGCCTACGAGCAGTACTTC
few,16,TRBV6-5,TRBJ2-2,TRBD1,CASSYSIQGAPGELFF,TGTGCCAGCAGTTACTCGATCCAGGGGGCCCCCGGGGAGCTGTTTTTT
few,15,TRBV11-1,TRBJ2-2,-,CASSPWAGNTGELFF,TGTGCCAGCAGCCCCTGGGCGGGAAACACCGGGGAGCTGTTTTTT
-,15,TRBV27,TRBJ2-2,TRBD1,CASSPGTAPTGELFF,TGTGCCAGCAGCCCAGGGACAGCCCCCACCGGGGAGCTGTTTTTT
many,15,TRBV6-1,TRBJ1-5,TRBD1,CASSVTGVGNQPQHF,TGTGCCAGCAGTGTGACAGGGGTGGGCAATCAGCCCCAGCATTTT
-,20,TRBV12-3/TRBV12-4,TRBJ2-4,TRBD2,CASSFGAGLAGQLAKNIKYF,TGTGCCAGCAGTTTCGGCGCCGGACTAGCGGGGCAGCTAGCCAAAAACATTAAGTACTTC
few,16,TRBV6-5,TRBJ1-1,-,CASSYLSSGRRGEAFF,TGTGCCAGCAGTTACTTATCCTCTGGGAGGAGGGGTGAAGCTTTCTTT
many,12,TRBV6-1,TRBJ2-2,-,CASSPGPGELFF,TGTGCCAGCAGTCCAGGTCCCGGGGAGCTGTTTTTT
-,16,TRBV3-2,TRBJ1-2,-,CASSQGTGTAWGGYTF,TGTGCCAGCAGCCAAGGCACCGGGACAGCCTGGGGAGGCTACACCTTC
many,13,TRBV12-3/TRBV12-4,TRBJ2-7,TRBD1,CASSPTGGNEQYF,TGTGCCAGCAGCCCTACAGGGGGCAACGAGCAGTACTTC
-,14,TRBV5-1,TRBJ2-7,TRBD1,CASSFVRTGYEQYF,TGCGCCAGCAGCTTCGTCAGGACAGGGTACGAGCAGTACTTC
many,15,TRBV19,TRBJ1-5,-,CASSIEGVGYQPQHF,TGTGCCAGTAGTATAGAGGGGGTCGGCTATCAGCCCCAGCATTTT
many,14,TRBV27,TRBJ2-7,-,CASSLKGFGYEQYF,TGTGCCAGCAGTTTAAAGGGGTTCGGATACGAGCAGTACTTC
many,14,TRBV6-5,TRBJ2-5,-,CASSTRGAGETQYF,TGTGCCAGCAGTACGAGGGGGGCGGGGGAGACCCAGTACTTC
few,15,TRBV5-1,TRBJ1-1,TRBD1,CASSLVLTGATEAFF,TGCGCCAGCAGCTTGGTCCTGACAGGGGCCACTGAAGCTTTCTTT
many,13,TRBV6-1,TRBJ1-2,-,CASMGPSNYGYTF,TGTGCCAGCATGGGGCCTAGCAACTATGGCTACACCTTC
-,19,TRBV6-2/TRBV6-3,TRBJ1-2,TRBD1,CASSYLYRDRGLMDYGYTF,TGTGCCAGCAGTTACCTTTACCGGGACAGGGGACTGATGGACTATGGCTACACCTTC
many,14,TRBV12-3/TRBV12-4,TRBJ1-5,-,CASSLKGGNQPQHF,TGTGCCAGCAGTTTAAAAGGGGGCAATCAGCCCCAGCATTTT
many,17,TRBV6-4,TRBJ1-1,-,CASSHTRGGQWNTEAFF,TGTGCCAGCAGTCATACGAGAGGCGGACAGTGGAACACTGAAGCTTTCTTT
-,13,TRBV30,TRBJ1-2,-,CAWSVGSLYGYTF,TGTGCCTGGAGTGTCGGCAGCCTCTATGGCTACACCTTC
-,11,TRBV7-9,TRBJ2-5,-,CASSLASGPVF,TGTGCCAGCAGCTTAGCAAGCGGCCCAGTCTTC
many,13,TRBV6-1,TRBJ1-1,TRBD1,CASIGTAYTEAFF,TGTGCCAGCATCGGGACAGCTTACACTGAAGCTTTCTTT
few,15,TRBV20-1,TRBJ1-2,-,CSARVGTPPNYGYTF,TGCAGTGCTAGAGTAGGGACACCTCCTAACTATGGCTACACCTTC
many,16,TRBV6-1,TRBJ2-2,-,CASSNYKYENTGELFF,TGTGCCAGCAGTAATTATAAGTACGAAAACACCGGGGAGCTGTTTTTT
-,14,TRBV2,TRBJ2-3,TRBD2,CASSGASGADTQYF,TGTGCCAGCAGTGGGGCTAGCGGGGCAGATACGCAGTATTTT
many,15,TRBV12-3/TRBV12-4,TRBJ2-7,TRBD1,CASSRADRDSYEQYF,TGTGCCAGCAGTCGCGCTGACAGGGATTCCTACGAGCAGTACTTC
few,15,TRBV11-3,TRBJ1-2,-,CASSSSTDGGITYTF,TGTGCCAGCAGCTCTTCAACGGACGGGGGAATAACCTACACCTTC
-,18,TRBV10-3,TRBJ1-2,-,CAISESTPGPFLRYGYTF,TGTGCCATCAGTGAGTCGACTCCCGGGCCCTTTCTTCGCTATGGCTACACCTTC
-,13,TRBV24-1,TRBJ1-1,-,CATSDFGGTEAFF,TGTGCCACCAGTGATTTTGGGGGAACTGAAGCCTTCTTT
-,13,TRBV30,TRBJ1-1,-,CAWSTGPNTEAFF,TGTGCCTGGAGTACGGGACCAAACACTGAAGCTTTCTTT
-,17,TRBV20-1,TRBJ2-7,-,CSASPSHLADDNYEQYF,TGCAGTGCTAGCCCGTCCCACCTAGCAGACGATAACTACGAGCAGTACTTC
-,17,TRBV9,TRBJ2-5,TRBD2,CASSVAASGGLKETQYF,TGTGCCAGCAGCGTAGCGGCTAGCGGGGGTCTCAAAGAGACCCAGTACTTC
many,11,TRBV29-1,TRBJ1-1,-,CSVGMTTEAFF,TGCAGCGTTGGAATGACCACTGAAGCTTTCTTT
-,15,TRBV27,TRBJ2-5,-,CASRYKHELGETQYF,TGTGCCAGCCGGTATAAACACGAACTCGGGGAGACCCAGTACTTC
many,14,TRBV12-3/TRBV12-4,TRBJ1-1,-,CASSHGNSNTEAFF,TGTGCCAGCAGTCACGGTAATTCGAACACTGAAGCTTTCTTT
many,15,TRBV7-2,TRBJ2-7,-,CASSFAGTVTYEQYF,TGTGCCAGCAGCTTCGCCGGGACGGTTACCTACGAGCAGTACTTC
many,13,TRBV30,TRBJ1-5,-,CAWSDRFDQPQHF,TGTGCCTGGAGCGACAGGTTCGATCAGCCCCAGCATTTT
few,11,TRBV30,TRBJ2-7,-,CAWDKGGEQYF,TGTGCCTGGGATAAGGGCGGCGAGCAGTACTTC
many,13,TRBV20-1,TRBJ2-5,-,CSARDRSWQTQYF,TGCAGTGCTAGAGATAGGAGTTGGCAGACCCAGTACTTC
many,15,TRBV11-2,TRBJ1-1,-,CASSLIRAGNTEAFF,TGTGCCAGCAGCTTAATCAGGGCAGGGAACACTGAAGCTTTCTTT
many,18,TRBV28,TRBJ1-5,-,CASSPADGFREGNQPQHF,TGTGCCAGCAGTCCCGCGGACGGTTTTAGGGAAGGCAATCAGCCCCAGCATTTT